The 6 T cell receptor beta chains reported below all come from one sample, sequenced in a study of blood T cell repertoires in COVID-19. Generated by immunoSEQ multiplex PCR, the TCRdb table keeps only in-frame clones and is missing some. The repertoire holds around 500,000 clones, with 80% to 90% as singletons. Sequencing was performed on peripheral blood. These receptors were obtained from a human donor in a cohort sampled during active COVID-19.

The chain couples TRBV10-3 to TRBJ2-7, with D possibly being TRBD1 (5 bases). Germline V gives CDR1 ENHRY, CDR2 SYGVKD. The CDR3 loop spans 14 amino acids. Deletions cut 6 bases from V and 3 bases from J, with 15 bases between. The CDR3 nucleotides read TGTGCCATCAGATTCGACAGTAACAGCTACGAGCAGTACTTC. Translation gives CAIRFDSNSYEQYF.

The V gene is TRBV3-1 (or the pseudogene TRBV3-2), the J gene TRBJ2-7; 9 positions match TRBD2. The CDR3 consists of 17 residues. CDR1 and CDR2 (germline): LGHDT, YNNKEL (reference sequence). J was trimmed by 2 bases and V by 5 bases; bases with no gene match: 13. In DNA form, the CDR3 reads TGTGCCAGCAGCTTAATGAGACTAGCGGAGAGCGCCTACGAGCAGTACTTC. It is translated as CASSLMRLAESAYEQYF.

Remarks on this clone: Other DNA sequences in the sample encode the same CDR3. The rearrangement links TRBV6-5 to TRBJ1-5, with no clear D. In germline, CDR1 is MNHEY, CDR2 SVGAGI. Trimming cost V 0 bases and J 7 bases, with 7 bases left between them. The length of the CDR3 is 13 residues. The CDR3 spells CASSYSREQPQHF. The CDR3 DNA is TGTGCCAGCAGTTACTCGAGGGAGCAGCCCCAGCATTTT.

The chain uses TRBV4-2 and TRBJ2-7, with 12 positions matching TRBD2. V shed 4 bases, J shed 1 base, and the junction held 5 bases outside the gene matches. Germline CDR1 LGHNA, CDR2 YNFKEQ. The CDR3 is 16 amino acids. The CDR3 reads CASSPATSGSSYEQYF. The CDR3 DNA follows: TGTGCCAGCAGCCCTGCGACTAGCGGGAGTTCCTACGAGCAGTACTTC.

The chain couples TRBV7-8 to TRBJ2-5; D perhaps matches TRBD1 (6 bases). Germline V gene data show CDR1 as SGHVS and CDR2 as FQNEAQ. This CDR3 is built from 14 residues. The V gene lost 5 bases and the J gene lost 7 bases, with 17 bases spanning the gap. This chain's CDR3 is CASSLLTGSGTQYF. The CDR3 DNA sequence: TGTGCCAGCAGCCTCCTGACAGGATCCGGGACCCAGTACTTC.

The rearrangement uses TRBV24-1 and TRBJ2-1; tentatively, D is TRBD2 (5 bases). Trimming took off 4 bases at V and 15 bases at J, with 24 bases between the two ends. The CDR3 has 15 amino acids. Germline values: CDR1 KGHDR, CDR2 SFDVKD. The CDR3 DNA follows: TGTGCCACCAGTGAATCGGGATACGACCACTTCAAACTGTTCTTC. Protein product: CATSESGYDHFKLFF.